These 21 T cell receptor beta chains were sequenced from one sample in a study of T-cell reconstitution after alpha-beta-depleted transplantation in children. As it was prepared, the TCRbeta library received unique molecular identifiers. TCRdb recomputed calls from the PCR reads with MiXCR, one row per CDR3 protein. Here the sample spans hundreds of thousands of distinct CDR3 sequences, 10% to 15% being singletons. Sequenced here: PBMCs, mostly from graft donor cells, sampled 360 days after TCRalphabeta/CD19-depleted stem cell transplant. These receptors originate from a male patient under 18 who had a stem cell transplant for acute myeloid leukemia, so the T cells may come from the graft donor.

CDR3 in amino acids: CSVGERASLLYEQYF. The CDR3, as DNA: TGCAGCGTTGGGGAGCGGGCCTCACTTCTCTACGAGCAGTACTTC. The gene calls are TRBV29-1 and TRBJ2-7; possibly TRBD2 for D (6 bases). Between the trimmed V and J ends, which lost 4 bases and 3 bases, there was a span of 19 bases. The CDR3 runs 15 residues. Germline CDR1 SQVTM, CDR2 ANQGSEA.

The genes are TRBV4-3 and TRBJ2-1; 12 bases are a match to TRBD2. V lost 0 bases and J lost 9; bases outside the gene matches: 12. Germline loops: CDR1 LGHNA, CDR2 YSLEER. The CDR3 consists of 18 residues. CDR3 protein: CASSQDKPLAGGSFEQFF. The CDR3 DNA follows: TGCGCCAGCAGCCAAGATAAGCCTCTAGCGGGAGGGTCGTTTGAGCAGTTCTTC.

This clonotype showed up many times. The V gene is TRBV12-3 or TRBV12-4, the J gene TRBJ2-3, with unresolved D. V gave up 3 bases and J gave up 2 bases, with 9 bases separating them. The CDR3 is 14 residues long. The chain's CDR3 is CASSFGLPTDTQYF. The DNA of the CDR3 is TGTGCCAGCAGTTTTGGGCTACCCACAGATACGCAGTATTTT.

This chain links TRBV9 with TRBJ2-1, with 8 positions matching TRBD1. This CDR3 spans 18 amino acids. The V gene end was trimmed by 0 bases and the J gene end by 5 bases; junction bases not matched to a gene: 13. The V gene's germline CDR1 is SGDLS and CDR2 YYNGEE. CDR3 nucleotide sequence: TGTGCCAGCAGCGTAGCGGCAGGGGGCTACGAGTGGAACAATGAGCAGTTCTTC. This translates into CASSVAAGGYEWNNEQFF.

This chain joins TRBV7-2 and TRBJ2-5; no firm D call. CDR3 length: 13 residues. The V end was cut by 1 base, the J end by 4 bases, with 7 bases between. Germline V gene sequence: CDR1 SGHTA, CDR2 FQGNSA. The CDR3 sequence is CASSLVGLETQYF. For the CDR3, the DNA is TGTGCCAGCAGCTTAGTTGGTTTAGAGACCCAGTACTTC.

The V call is TRBV21-1, the J call TRBJ2-7; the DNA was not compared with TRBD1, the D call given in the table. TRBV21-1 is deemed a pseudogene. CDR3 length equals 16 residues. In DNA form, the CDR3 reads TGTGCCAGCAGCAAAGCGTTGGGGGGAAGGGTATACGAGCAGTACTTC. Residues: CASSKALGGRVYEQYF.

This chain connects TRBV29-1 to TRBJ1-2; 8 bases align to TRBD1. The germline V gene encodes CDR1 SQVTM and CDR2 ANQGSEA. The ends lost 4 bases at V and 14 bases at J; junction bases unmatched: 12. This CDR3 region has 12 residues. The CDR3 reads CSVGIGQGAQTF. The CDR3 coding sequence is TGCAGCGTTGGGATCGGACAGGGTGCTCAGACCTTC.

This clonotype has a count of ten or more. V and J are TRBV5-1 and TRBJ2-1; 9 bases line up with TRBD2. Germline CDR1 is SGHRS and CDR2 is YFSETQ. The CDR3 has 15 residues. V shed 4 bases, J shed 8 bases, and the junction held 10 bases outside the gene matches. The DNA of the CDR3 is TGCGCCAGCAGCCCAGTTAGCGGGAGTAGGGATGAGCAGTTCTTC. Translated: CASSPVSGSRDEQFF.

This clonotype was recorded at least ten times. The rearrangement links TRBV28 to TRBJ2-3; the D is unclear. Germline CDR1 and CDR2: MDHEN and SYDVKM. Trimming left V 6 bases short and J 0 bases short, with 16 bases between. The CDR3 is made up of 16 amino acids. The CDR3 protein is CASRLNRPYSTDTQYF. The CDR3 bases are TGTGCCAGCAGGCTAAACCGGCCTTACAGCACAGATACGCAGTATTTT. Complete variable domain (other parts from reference TRBV28 and TRBJ2-3): DVKVTQSSRYLVKRTGEKVFLECVQDMDHENMFWYRQDPGLGLRLIYFSYDVKMKEKGDIPEGYSVSREKKERFSLILESASTNQTSMYLCASRLNRPYSTDTQYFGPGTRLTVL.

The J gene is TRBJ2-2, the V gene TRBV12-3 or TRBV12-4; no reliable D call. V gave up 7 bases and J gave up 0 bases, with 12 bases separating them. The CDR3 is 15 residues long. The chain's CDR3 is CASTTALANTGELFF. The CDR3 bases are TGTGCCAGCACAACGGCACTCGCGAACACCGGGGAGCTGTTTTTT.

This clonotype occurred a few times. The gene calls are TRBV20-1 and TRBJ1-2; possibly TRBD1 for D (5 bases). The V gene lost 3 bases and the J gene lost 3 bases, with 11 bases spanning the gap. Germline CDR1 DFQATT, CDR2 SNEGSKA (reference sequence). The CDR3 contains 13 residues. The DNA for the CDR3 is TGCAGTGCTAGGGACACCGTCCACTATGGCTACACCTTC. This gives the protein CSARDTVHYGYTF.

This clonotype occurred many times. The chain's CDR3 is CSVRANEQFF. For the CDR3, the DNA is TGCAGCGTAAGGGCCAATGAGCAGTTCTTC. The rearrangement uses TRBV29-1 and TRBJ2-1; no reliable D call. The CDR3 has 10 residues. Looked up from germline, CDR1 is SQVTM and CDR2 is ANQGSEA. The V gene lost 6 bases and the J gene lost 6 bases, with 6 bases spanning the gap.

This clonotype has just a few counts. V usage is TRBV18 and J usage is TRBJ2-6; 8 nucleotides agree with TRBD1. This CDR3 contains 19 residues. V gave up 5 bases and J gave up 1 base; unmatched junction bases: 13. Germline loops: CDR1 KGHSH, CDR2 LQKENI. The DNA for the CDR3 is TGTGCCAGCTCAACGGCAAAGGACAGGGTTATTTCTGGGGCCAACGTCCTGACTTTC. Amino acids: CASSTAKDRVISGANVLTF.

This clonotype was counted many times. The chain combines TRBV25-1 with TRBJ2-7; either TRBD1 or TRBD2 may fit D (5 bases each). This CDR3 region has 16 residues. V was pared by 2 bases and J by 4 bases, with 18 bases between. Germline CDR1 reads MGHDK; CDR2 reads SYGVNS. The CDR3 protein is CASSERAGRSQYEQYF. DNA for the CDR3: TGTGCCAGCAGTGAAAGGGCAGGGAGATCCCAGTACGAGCAGTACTTC.

The chain joins TRBV28 to TRBJ2-4; tentative D call: TRBD2 (8 bases). CDR1 is MDHEN and CDR2 is SYDVKM in the germline V gene. The length of the CDR3 is 16 residues. V was trimmed by 6 bases and J by 8 bases, leaving 23 bases between them. The chain's CDR3 is CASSTGRDSTFYIQYF. CDR3 nucleotides: TGTGCCAGCAGCACCGGGAGGGACAGTACTTTTTACATTCAGTACTTC.

CDR3 in DNA: TGTGCCAGCAGCTTAGGACAGGGGGCAGTTACGCAGTATTTT. As protein: CASSLGQGAVTQYF. The genes are TRBV11-2 and TRBJ2-3, with TRBD1 matching 10 bases. The CDR3 extends over 14 amino acids. The V gene end was trimmed by 1 base and the J gene end by 8 bases; junction bases not matched to a gene: 3. CDR1 is SGHAT, CDR2 FQNNGV, per germline.

This clonotype was counted a few times. This chain connects TRBV7-6 to TRBJ2-7; TRBD2 is a possible D gene (7 bases). Trimming took off 5 bases at V and 0 bases at J, with 17 bases between the two ends. The CDR3 totals 16 residues. Germline V gene lookup returns CDR1 SGHVS and CDR2 FNYEAQ. Here the CDR3 DNA reads TGTGCCAGCAGCGCAAGGGGGACTATTAGCTCCTACGAGCAGTACTTC. Encoded protein: CASSARGTISSYEQYF. Full variable domain (remainder filled in from reference TRBV7-6 and TRBJ2-7): GAGVSQSPRYKVTKRGQDVALRCDPISGHVSLYWYRQALGQGPEFLTYFNYEAQQDKSGLPNDRFSAERPEGSISTLTIQRTEQRDSAMYRCASSARGTISSYEQYFGPGTRLTVT.

This clonotype has a handful of counts. Written as DNA, the CDR3 is TGTGCCAGCAGTTACTTCTGGACTAGCGGGAGTCAGAATGAGCAGTTCTTC. This gives the protein CASSYFWTSGSQNEQFF. The chain links TRBV6-5 to TRBJ2-1, with 13 positions matching TRBD2. Germline CDR1 MNHEY, CDR2 SVGAGI. This CDR3 is 17 amino acids long. V shed 1 base and J 7 bases; nucleotides not matched to a gene: 7.

The chain has TRBV6-5 and TRBJ2-7; 7 bases match TRBD1. The CDR3 covers 12 residues. In germline, CDR1 is MNHEY, CDR2 SVGAGI. The junction had 6 bases not matched to a gene; V was cut back by 6 bases and J by 7 bases. CDR3 protein: CASSRQGREQYF. In nucleotides, the CDR3 is TGTGCCAGCAGCCGACAGGGCAGAGAGCAGTACTTC.

The genes are TRBV12-5 and TRBJ2-1; D may match TRBD1 or TRBD2 (7 bases each). From germline, CDR1 is LGHNT and CDR2 FRNRAP. CDR3 length equals 17 residues. Trimming removed 1 base at V and 0 bases at J, with 13 bases between. The CDR3 nucleotides are TGTGCTAGTGGTTTGGCAGGGGGGGGGAGCTCCTACAATGAGCAGTTCTTC. Its protein product is CASGLAGGGSSYNEQFF. Supplemented by reference TRBV12-5 and TRBJ2-1, the full variable domain reads DARVTQTPRHKVTEMGQEVTMRCQPILGHNTVFWYRQTMMQGLELLAYFRNRAPLDDSGMPKDRFSAEMPDATLATLKIQPSEPRDSAVYFCASGLAGGGSSYNEQFFGPGTRLTVL.

The chain joins TRBV7-9 to TRBJ2-5, with 7 bases that match TRBD1. The CDR3 is 16 residues long. Germline CDR1 reads SEHNR; CDR2 reads FQNEAQ (reference sequence). V was pared by 5 bases and J by 4 bases, with 13 bases of the junction left unmatched. CDR3 amino acids: CASSTRTGAFGETQYF. The CDR3 DNA reads TGTGCCAGCAGCACACGTACAGGGGCCTTCGGAGAGACCCAGTACTTC.